Following are 5 T cell receptor beta chains from one sample sequenced in a study of shared clonotypes between healthy human individuals. Only in-frame clones appear in the TCRdb table, and some are missing; sequencing was by immunoSEQ multiplex PCR. Of roughly 500,000 clones detected, approximately 95% appear once; the ten largest clones hold 0.05% to 0.07%. The sample was naive CD4+ T cells sorted from blood. Described subset: CD45RA+ positively selected. These TCRs come from a woman aged 30 to 39 in good health.

This chain uses TRBV9 with TRBJ2-7, with D perhaps being TRBD1 or TRBD2 (5 bases each). CDR1 SGDLS and CDR2 YYNGEE come from the germline V gene. V was shortened by 0 bases and J by 2 bases, with 12 bases between the two germline ends. CDR3 length: 15 amino acids. CDR3 residues: CASSVGEGTPYEQYF. As DNA, the CDR3 is TGTGCCAGCAGCGTAGGTGAAGGGACCCCCTACGAGCAGTACTTC. Using reference TRBV9 and TRBJ2-7 for the parts outside the CDR3, the full variable domain is DSGVTQTPKHLITATGQRVTLRCSPRSGDLSVYWYQQSLDQGLQFLIQYYNGEERAKGNILERFSAQQFPDLHSELNLSSLELGDSALYFCASSVGEGTPYEQYFGPGTRLTVT.

The V and J genes are TRBV19 and TRBJ2-7; possible D gene TRBD1, 5 bases. V was shortened by 9 bases and J by 0 bases, with 12 bases between the two germline ends. This CDR3 contains 13 residues. Germline values: CDR1 LNHDA, CDR2 SQIVND (reference sequence). The CDR3 nucleotides read TGTGCCAGCGGACACGCTAGCTCCTACGAGCAGTACTTC. Translation gives CASGHASSYEQYF.

The chain carries TRBV9 and TRBJ2-3, with no clear D. CDR3 length: 12 residues. V was clipped by 4 bases and J by 1 base, with 4 bases between them. Germline V gene data show CDR1 as SGDLS and CDR2 as YYNGEE. The CDR3 coding sequence is TGTGCCAGCAGCTCCCGCACAGATACGCAGTATTTT. Translated, it gives CASSSRTDTQYF. Full variable domain (outside the CDR3, taken from reference TRBV9 and TRBJ2-3): DSGVTQTPKHLITATGQRVTLRCSPRSGDLSVYWYQQSLDQGLQFLIQYYNGEERAKGNILERFSAQQFPDLHSELNLSSLELGDSALYFCASSSRTDTQYFGPGTRLTVL.

V gene TRBV5-4 combines with J gene TRBJ1-2; D is perhaps TRBD1 (5 bases). Germline CDR1 SGHNT, CDR2 YYREEE (reference sequence). V lost 1 base and J 2 bases, leaving 6 bases between the germline ends. The CDR3 loop spans 13 amino acids. CDR3 nucleotide sequence: TGTGCCAGCAGCTTGAAGGGGAACTATGGCTACACCTTC. Protein sequence: CASSLKGNYGYTF.

This chain connects TRBV9 to TRBJ2-5; D perhaps matches TRBD2 (5 bases). The closer fit of TRBJ2-7 to the DNA end suggests the J call may be wrong. Germline V lookup: CDR1 SGDLS, CDR2 YYNGEE. This CDR3 comprises 14 residues. The CDR3 loop reads CASSVGTLSYEQYF. The CDR3 DNA sequence: TGTGCCAGCAGCGTAGGGACTCTTTCCTACGAGCAGTACTTC.